The 18 T cell receptor beta chains below all came from one sample that was sequenced in a study of T cell responses to AZD1222 COVID-19 vaccine. Assay used: immunoSEQ multiplex PCR; TCRdb lists only in-frame clones, some missing. The sample lists 140,000 or so clones, approximately 90% seen once, with 2.5% to 3.5% in the top ten. The sample was peripheral blood, taken 28 days after the second AZD1222 dose. The receptors come from an adult who received the AZD1222 COVID-19 vaccine.

The gene calls are TRBV4-1 and TRBJ2-7; possible D gene TRBD2, 5 bases. The CDR3 sequence is 18 residues long. The V gene lost 2 bases and the J gene lost 0 bases, with 20 bases spanning the gap. CDR1 MGHRA and CDR2 YSYEKL come from the germline V gene. CDR3 sequence reads: CASSQFLTGLPTSYEQYF. CDR3 sequence (DNA): TGCGCCAGCAGCCAATTCCTGACGGGATTACCAACCTCCTACGAGCAGTACTTC.

The chain uses TRBV28 and TRBJ2-7, with 11 nucleotides matching TRBD2. Trimming removed 6 bases from V and 4 bases from J; junction bases left unmatched: 8. In germline, CDR1 is MDHEN, CDR2 SYDVKM. This CDR3 contains 15 residues. The CDR3 DNA is TGTGCCAGCAGAGAAATGGGGACTAGCGGATACGAGCAGTACTTC. The encoded protein is CASREMGTSGYEQYF. The variable domain in full, completed from reference TRBV28 and TRBJ2-7, reads DVKVTQSSRYLVKRTGEKVFLECVQDMDHENMFWYRQDPGLGLRLIYFSYDVKMKEKGDIPEGYSVSREKKERFSLILESASTNQTSMYLCASREMGTSGYEQYFGPGTRLTVT.

J is TRBJ1-3 and V is TRBV3-1 (or the pseudogene TRBV3-2); no clear D gene. There are 12 residues in the CDR3. CDR1 is LGHDT, CDR2 YNNKEL, per germline (reference sequence). With 7 bases removed from V and 0 bases from J, the gap between germline ends came to 4 bases. CDR3 loop: CASTNSGNTIYF. DNA for the CDR3: TGTGCCAGCACCAACTCTGGAAACACCATATATTTT.

J is TRBJ2-7 and V is TRBV10-1; D call uncertain. The CDR3 runs to 14 residues. Germline assignment: CDR1 WNHNN and CDR2 SYGVQD (reference sequence). Trimming cost V 7 bases and J 3 bases, with 16 bases left between them. The DNA of the CDR3 is TGCGCCAGCACTCCTGCCGCGGAACACTACGAGCAGTACTTC. Translating gives CASTPAAEHYEQYF.

The V and J genes are TRBV6-5 and TRBJ2-2, with D perhaps matching TRBD2 (7 bases). The CDR3 covers 15 residues. Per the germline V gene, CDR1 is MNHEY and CDR2 is SVGAGI. V gave up 2 bases and J gave up 3 bases, with 10 bases separating them. CDR3 sequence: CASSYEGGYTGELFF. The DNA for the CDR3 is TGTGCCAGCAGTTACGAGGGGGGGTACACCGGGGAGCTGTTTTTT.

The chain carries TRBV9 and TRBJ1-1; D may be TRBD1 (5 bases). Per the germline V gene, CDR1 is SGDLS and CDR2 is YYNGEE. The CDR3 is 14 amino acids. V was trimmed by 5 bases and J by 4 bases, leaving 15 bases between them. CDR3: CASSLGGMGTEAFF. CDR3 in DNA: TGTGCCAGCAGTTTGGGGGGTATGGGCACTGAAGCTTTCTTT.

The chain links TRBV3-1 (or the pseudogene TRBV3-2) to TRBJ1-1; D call uncertain. The CDR3 spans 12 residues. V gave up 3 bases and J gave up 6 bases, with 8 bases separating them. Germline loops: CDR1 LGHDT, CDR2 YNNKEL (reference sequence). In DNA, the CDR3 is TGTGCCAGCAGCCAGGTTCAATCTGAAGCTTTCTTT. Translated: CASSQVQSEAFF.

The chain recombines TRBV2 with TRBJ2-2; D perhaps matches TRBD2 (5 bases). Per germline, CDR1 SNHLY and CDR2 FYNNEI. The V gene lost 6 bases and the J gene lost 0 bases, with 8 bases spanning the gap. The length of the CDR3 is 14 residues. CDR3 protein: CASRTIANTGELFF. The CDR3, as DNA: TGTGCCAGCAGGACTATCGCGAACACCGGGGAGCTGTTTTTT. Looking up the rest from reference TRBV2 and TRBJ2-2 gives the full variable domain: EPEVTQTPSHQVTQMGQEVILRCVPISNHLYFYWYRQILGQKVEFLVSFYNNEISEKSEIFDDQFSVERPDGSNFTLKIRSTKLEDSAMYFCASRTIANTGELFFGEGSRLTVL.

V and J are TRBV5-1 and TRBJ2-1; D remains unclear. The V end lost 0 bases, the J end lost 8 bases, and 9 bases lay between the germline ends. Germline assignment: CDR1 SGHRS and CDR2 YFSETQ. This CDR3 spans 13 amino acids. CDR3 in DNA: TGCGCCAGCAGCTTGGACCCCGGTTATGAGCAGTTCTTC. The encoded protein is CASSLDPGYEQFF.

Points on this clone: The same CDR3 also results from other DNA sequences found in this sample. This chain uses TRBV7-2 with TRBJ2-3, with a possible D match to TRBD1 (6 bases). With 5 bases removed from V and 0 bases from J, the gap between germline ends came to 9 bases. The CDR3 length is 14 residues. The germline V gene encodes CDR1 SGHTA and CDR2 FQGNSA. The DNA of the CDR3 is TGTGCCAGCAGCCCACAGGGAAGCACAGATACGCAGTATTTT. Translating gives CASSPQGSTDTQYF.

The CDR3 loop is CASSEYRGALDEQFF. The DNA for the CDR3 is TGTGCCAGCAGTGAATACAGGGGAGCCTTAGATGAGCAGTTCTTC. The chain couples TRBV25-1 to TRBJ2-1; D may be TRBD1 (6 bases). Germline V CDR1 and CDR2: MGHDK, SYGVNS. This CDR3 has 15 amino acids. V shed 0 bases and J shed 8 bases, with 14 bases lying between them.

This sequence joins TRBV5-1 and TRBJ2-1; possible D gene TRBD1, 7 bases. In germline, CDR1 is SGHRS, CDR2 YFSETQ. V gave up 3 bases and J gave up 8 bases, with 18 bases separating them. The CDR3 has 15 amino acids. CDR3 residues: CASSSSGQRVHEQFF. The CDR3 DNA follows: TGCGCCAGCAGCTCATCGGGACAGCGGGTCCATGAGCAGTTCTTC.

The CDR3 is CASSRGGAGELFF. The DNA of the CDR3 is TGTGCCAGCAGCCGCGGGGGAGCCGGGGAGCTGTTTTTT. The rearrangement uses TRBV7-2 and TRBJ2-2, with 7 bases fitting TRBD2. There are 13 residues in the CDR3. Germline CDR1 SGHTA, CDR2 FQGNSA. V lost 5 bases, J lost 6 bases, and 3 bases stayed unmatched.

The chain recombines TRBV7-9 with TRBJ2-7, with a weak D call TRBD1 (6 bases). V lost 8 bases and J 4 bases, leaving 12 bases between the germline ends. The CDR3 is 12 amino acids. The germline gives CDR1 SEHNR, CDR2 FQNEAQ (reference sequence). CDR3: CASGGRGYEQYF. The DNA for the CDR3 is TGTGCCAGCGGGGGCCGAGGGTACGAGCAGTACTTC.

V and J are TRBV20-1 and TRBJ1-5; D is possibly TRBD1 (5 bases). The germline V gene encodes CDR1 DFQATT and CDR2 SNEGSKA (reference sequence). This CDR3 contains 13 residues. The V gene lost 3 bases and the J gene lost 0 bases, with 6 bases spanning the gap. The CDR3 DNA follows: TGCAGTGCTAGTGGGGGTAGCAATCAGCCCCAGCATTTT. Its translation is CSASGGSNQPQHF.

This clone was seen just once. The rearrangement links TRBV30 to TRBJ2-2, with D maybe TRBD2 (5 bases). This CDR3 is built from 13 residues. V was trimmed by 3 bases and J by 7 bases, leaving 12 bases between them. Germline V CDR1 and CDR2: GTSNPN, SVGIG (reference sequence). CDR3 DNA: TGTGCCTGGAGCGGTTTCGGGGTCGGGGAGCTGTTTTTT. Protein product: CAWSGFGVGELFF.

The J gene is TRBJ2-2, the V gene TRBV9; D gene ambiguous. The V and J ends lost 1 base and 1 base respectively, with 11 bases between them. The CDR3 consists of 16 residues. Germline CDR1 and CDR2: SGDLS and YYNGEE. CDR3: CASSVNLKENTGELFF. CDR3 DNA sequence: TGTGCCAGCAGCGTAAACCTAAAAGAGAACACCGGGGAGCTGTTTTTT.

The chain couples TRBV25-1 to TRBJ1-5; tentatively, D is TRBD1 (6 bases). With 8 bases removed from V and 3 bases from J, the gap between germline ends came to 14 bases. The CDR3 extends over 14 amino acids. Per germline, CDR1 MGHDK and CDR2 SYGVNS. The CDR3 sequence: CASAGTGINQPQHF. The CDR3 DNA reads as TGTGCCAGCGCAGGTACAGGGATCAATCAGCCCCAGCATTTT.